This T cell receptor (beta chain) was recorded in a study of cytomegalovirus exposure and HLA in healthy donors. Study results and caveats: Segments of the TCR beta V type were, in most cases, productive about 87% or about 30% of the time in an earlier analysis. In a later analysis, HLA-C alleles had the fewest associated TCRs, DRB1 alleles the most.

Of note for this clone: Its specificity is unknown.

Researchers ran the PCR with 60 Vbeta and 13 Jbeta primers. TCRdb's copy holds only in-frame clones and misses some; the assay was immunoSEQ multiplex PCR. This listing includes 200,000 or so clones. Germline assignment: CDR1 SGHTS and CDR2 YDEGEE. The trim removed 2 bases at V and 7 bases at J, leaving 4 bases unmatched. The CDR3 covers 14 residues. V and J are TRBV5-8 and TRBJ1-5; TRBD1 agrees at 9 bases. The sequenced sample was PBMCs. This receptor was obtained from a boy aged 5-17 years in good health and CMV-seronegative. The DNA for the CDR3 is TGTGCCAGCAGCTTAGGGACAGGGAGACAGCCCCAGCATTTT. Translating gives CASSLGTGRQPQHF.